This T cell receptor (beta chain) derives from a study of T cell changes during pregnancy in multiple sclerosis. Measured with immunoSEQ multiplex PCR; TCRdb has only the in-frame clones, and not every one. Seen here are approximately 41,000 clones, almost 90% observed once, and the top ten hold 0.55% to 0.7%. Germline CDR1 is SGHTA and CDR2 is FQGNSA. The CDR3 has 16 residues. V dropped 0 bases and J dropped 9; count of bases not matched to a gene: 8. The TCR was taken from a female donor with multiple sclerosis, enrolled in a pregnancy study. This specimen was CD4+ T cells from peripheral blood mononuclear cells, taken in the second trimester of pregnancy. The rearrangement uses TRBV7-2 and TRBJ2-1; 10 nucleotides match TRBD2. CDR3 region: CASSLAAGGWKGEQFF. The CDR3 region has the DNA TGTGCCAGCAGCTTAGCAGCGGGAGGGTGGAAGGGTGAGCAGTTCTTC.